Detailed here is one T cell receptor (beta chain). Its antigen remains unknown. MiXCR, applied by TCRdb to the 5' RACE reads, yields one record per CDR3 protein. Of about 550,000 distinct CDR3 sequences in the sample, about 20% are singletons; the top ten hold about 0.48%. The record originates from a study of identical twins. The CDR3 length is 17 residues. The V gene's germline CDR1 is DFQATT and CDR2 SNEGSKA (reference sequence). Trimming left V 4 bases short and J 2 bases short, with 22 bases between. Study-wide points: Excess low generation probability was seen in twin-shared out-of-frame alpha sequences. In cord blood, abundant beta clonotypes had fewer insertions; memory showed no trend. Models, which agreed with sharing between unrelated individuals, nonetheless underestimated the out-of-frame TCR alpha sharing seen in monozygotic twins.

This sample was also put to use in a study of yellow fever vaccine responses in identical twins.

The sequenced sample consisted of CD4+ T cells sorted from blood. This clonotype was obtained from a woman aged 18 to 35 in good health. The chain joins TRBV20-1 to TRBJ2-3; D is ambiguous. The CDR3 DNA reads as TGCAGTGCTACCTCCCGGATGGACCCGCGACCCACAGATACGCAGTATTTT. Its translation is CSATSRMDPRPTDTQYF.